The clone carrying this T cell receptor (beta chain) appeared many times. Its specificity is not known. This specimen belongs to a study of neurological immune-mediated disorders. Study observations and caveats: Phylogenetic grouping assigned the repertoires of 18 of 34 multiple sclerosis patients to one related-CDR3 cluster, which constitutes a possible signature. The multiple sclerosis repertoire cluster showed no association with any clinical or MRI feature. The authors stated that larger cohorts are needed.

Germline CDR1 reads SGHVS; CDR2 reads FQNEAQ. This CDR3 has 16 amino acids. V lost 0 bases, J lost 0 bases, and 10 bases lay in between. TCRdb analysed the 5' RACE reads with MiXCR anew, one entry per CDR3 protein. The sample consists of approximately 60,000 distinct CDR3 sequences, over 4% of them appearing once. The chain combines TRBV7-8 with TRBJ2-3; D remains ambiguous. Specimen: PBMCs. The TCR comes from a middle-aged man with multiple sclerosis. The CDR3 sequence: CASSLAYPVSTDTQYF. DNA for the CDR3: TGTGCCAGCAGCTTAGCGTATCCCGTCAGCACAGATACGCAGTATTTT. Filled out from reference TRBV7-8 and TRBJ2-3, the complete variable domain reads GAGVSQSPRYKVAKRGQDVALRCDPISGHVSLFWYQQALGQGPEFLTYFQNEAQLDKSGLPSDRFFAERPEGSVSTLKIQRTQQEDSAVYLCASSLAYPVSTDTQYFGPGTRLTVL.